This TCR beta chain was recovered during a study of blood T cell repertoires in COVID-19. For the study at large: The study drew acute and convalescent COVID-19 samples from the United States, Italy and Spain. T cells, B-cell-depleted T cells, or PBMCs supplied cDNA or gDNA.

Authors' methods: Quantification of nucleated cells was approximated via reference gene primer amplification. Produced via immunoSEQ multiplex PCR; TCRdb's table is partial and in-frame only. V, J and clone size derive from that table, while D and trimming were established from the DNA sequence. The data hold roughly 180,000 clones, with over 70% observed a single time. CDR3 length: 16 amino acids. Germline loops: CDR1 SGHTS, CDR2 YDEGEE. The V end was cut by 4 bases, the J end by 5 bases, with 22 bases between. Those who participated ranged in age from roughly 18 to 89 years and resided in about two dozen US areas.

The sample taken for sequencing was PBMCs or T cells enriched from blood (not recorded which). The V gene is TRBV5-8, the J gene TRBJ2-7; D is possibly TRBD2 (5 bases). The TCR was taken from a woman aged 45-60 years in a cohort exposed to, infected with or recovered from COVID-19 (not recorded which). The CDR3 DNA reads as TGTGCCAGCAGCCTTAATACCGGGAAACTGGTGGACGAGCAGTACTTC. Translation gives CASSLNTGKLVDEQYF.